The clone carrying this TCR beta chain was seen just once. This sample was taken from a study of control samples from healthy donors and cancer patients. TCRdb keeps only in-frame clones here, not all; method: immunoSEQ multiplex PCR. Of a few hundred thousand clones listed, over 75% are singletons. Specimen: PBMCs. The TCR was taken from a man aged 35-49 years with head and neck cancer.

The CDR3 spells CAWMSINNSPLHF. The CDR3 nucleotides are TGTGCCTGGATGAGTATTAATAATTCACCCCTCCACTTT. The V and J genes are TRBV30 and TRBJ1-6; D ambiguous. The CDR3 extends over 13 amino acids. V lost 4 bases and J 5 bases, leaving 9 bases between the germline ends. CDR1 GTSNPN and CDR2 SVGIG come from the germline V gene (reference sequence).